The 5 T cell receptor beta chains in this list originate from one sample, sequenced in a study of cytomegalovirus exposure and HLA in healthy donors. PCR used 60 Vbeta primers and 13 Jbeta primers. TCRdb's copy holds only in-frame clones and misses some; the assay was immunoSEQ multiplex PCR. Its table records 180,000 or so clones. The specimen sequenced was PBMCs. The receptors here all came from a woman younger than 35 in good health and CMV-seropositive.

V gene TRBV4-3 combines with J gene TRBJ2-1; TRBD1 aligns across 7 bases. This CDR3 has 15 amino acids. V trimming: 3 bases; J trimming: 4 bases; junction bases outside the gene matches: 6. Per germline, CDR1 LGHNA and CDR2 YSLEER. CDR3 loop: CASSQDRTGYNEQFF. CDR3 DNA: TGCGCCAGCAGCCAGGACAGGACAGGATACAATGAGCAGTTCTTC.

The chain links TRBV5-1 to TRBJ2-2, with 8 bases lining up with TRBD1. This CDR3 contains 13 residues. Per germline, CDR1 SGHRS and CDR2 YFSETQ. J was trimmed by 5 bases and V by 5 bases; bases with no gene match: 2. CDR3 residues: CASRTGVTGELFF. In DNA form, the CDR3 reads TGCGCCAGCAGGACAGGGGTTACCGGGGAGCTGTTTTTT.

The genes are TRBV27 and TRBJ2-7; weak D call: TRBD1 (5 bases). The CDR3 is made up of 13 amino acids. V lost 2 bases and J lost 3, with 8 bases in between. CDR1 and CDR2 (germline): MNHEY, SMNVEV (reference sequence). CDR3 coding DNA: TGTGCCAGCAGTTTAGGCAGGGTCTACGAGCAGTACTTC. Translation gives CASSLGRVYEQYF.

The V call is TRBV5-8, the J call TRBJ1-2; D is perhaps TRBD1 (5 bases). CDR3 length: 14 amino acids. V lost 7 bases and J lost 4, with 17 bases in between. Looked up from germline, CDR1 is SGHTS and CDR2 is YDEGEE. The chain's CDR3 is CASAKGEDGYGYTF. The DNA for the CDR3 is TGTGCCAGCGCCAAAGGGGAAGACGGCTATGGCTACACCTTC.

The CDR3 loop is CASSQDFIGVGNTIYF. CDR3 nucleotide sequence: TGCGCCAGCAGCCAAGATTTTATAGGGGTCGGAAACACCATATATTTT. V and J are TRBV4-3 and TRBJ1-3; D may be TRBD1 (5 bases). Per the germline V gene, CDR1 is LGHNA and CDR2 is YSLEER. V lost 0 bases, J lost 4 bases, and 13 bases lay in between. The CDR3 extends over 16 amino acids.